A single sample gave rise to the 15 T cell receptor beta chains below, sequenced in a study of blood T cell repertoires in COVID-19. Profiling relied on immunoSEQ multiplex PCR, and the TCRdb table lists in-frame clones only, not all of them. This table holds fewer than 250,000 clones, about 89% found once. The source material was peripheral blood. These receptors were collected from a woman aged 55-69 years who had recovered from COVID-19.

V is TRBV9 and J is TRBJ2-7; no reliable D call. The germline gives CDR1 SGDLS, CDR2 YYNGEE. Trimming took 0 bases from V and 6 from J, leaving 13 bases between them. The CDR3 has 14 residues. This CDR3 reads CASSVEAELGEQYF. The CDR3 coding sequence is TGTGCCAGCAGCGTAGAGGCGGAGTTAGGCGAGCAGTACTTC. Based on the CDR3 plus reference TRBV9 and TRBJ2-7, the full variable domain is DSGVTQTPKHLITATGQRVTLRCSPRSGDLSVYWYQQSLDQGLQFLIQYYNGEERAKGNILERFSAQQFPDLHSELNLSSLELGDSALYFCASSVEAELGEQYFGPGTRLTVT.

V gene TRBV7-3 combines with J gene TRBJ2-1, with 15 bases lining up with TRBD2. The CDR3 sequence is 18 residues long. Trimming took 5 bases from V and 1 from J; bases not matched to a gene: 6. Germline V gene data show CDR1 as SGHTA and CDR2 as FQGTGA. This CDR3 reads CASSPLGLAGGSYNEQFF. DNA for the CDR3: TGTGCCAGCAGCCCCCTGGGACTAGCGGGGGGTTCCTACAATGAGCAGTTCTTC.

V usage is TRBV28 and J usage is TRBJ2-1, with TRBD2 matching 13 bases. The J segment lost 4 bases and the V segment lost 5 bases, leaving 8 bases of the junction unmatched. CDR3 length equals 17 residues. Germline V lookup: CDR1 MDHEN, CDR2 SYDVKM. CDR3 in amino acids: CASSTRTSGSIYNEQFF. The CDR3 coding sequence is TGTGCCAGCAGTACGAGGACTAGCGGGAGTATTTACAATGAGCAGTTCTTC. The full variable domain, in which reference TRBV28 and TRBJ2-1 provide the parts outside the CDR3, is DVKVTQSSRYLVKRTGEKVFLECVQDMDHENMFWYRQDPGLGLRLIYFSYDVKMKEKGDIPEGYSVSREKKERFSLILESASTNQTSMYLCASSTRTSGSIYNEQFFGPGTRLTVL.

V is TRBV6-5 and J is TRBJ1-2; D is perhaps TRBD1 (5 bases). The V and J ends lost 0 bases and 7 bases respectively, with 9 bases between them. CDR1 MNHEY and CDR2 SVGAGI come from the germline V gene. There are 13 residues in the CDR3. The CDR3 nucleotides read TGTGCCAGCAGTTACTCGCCAGGGTCTGGCTACACCTTC. Amino acids: CASSYSPGSGYTF.

The CDR3 is CSVVQGESVQYF. CDR3 sequence (DNA): TGCAGCGTTGTTCAGGGGGAGAGTGTTCAGTACTTC. The J gene is TRBJ2-4, the V gene TRBV29-1; TRBD1 matches at 7 bases. CDR3 size: 12 residues. Germline-derived CDR1 and CDR2 are SQVTM and ANQGSEA. V lost 4 bases, J lost 11 bases, and 8 bases stayed unmatched.

The chain links TRBV19 to TRBJ2-4; 14 positions agree with TRBD2. Germline CDR1 reads LNHDA; CDR2 reads SQIVND (reference sequence). V trimming: 3 bases; J trimming: 7 bases; junction bases outside the gene matches: 14. The CDR3 spans 19 residues. The CDR3 DNA sequence: TGTGCCAGTAGTATTAATTTCCGCGGGACTAGCGGGGGTAACAACATTCAGTACTTC. This gives the protein CASSINFRGTSGGNNIQYF.

This chain links TRBV7-2 with TRBJ2-7; D uncertain. V was shortened by 5 bases and J by 3 bases, with 17 bases between the two germline ends. Germline V gives CDR1 SGHTA, CDR2 FQGNSA. There are 15 residues in the CDR3. This CDR3 reads CASSPTPPHIYEQYF. DNA of the CDR3: TGTGCCAGCAGCCCGACACCCCCGCATATCTACGAGCAGTACTTC. Full variable domain (remainder filled in from reference TRBV7-2 and TRBJ2-7): GAGVSQSPSNKVTEKGKDVELRCDPISGHTALYWYRQSLGQGLEFLIYFQGNSAPDKSGLPSDRFSAERTGGSVSTLTIQRTQQEDSAVYLCASSPTPPHIYEQYFGPGTRLTVT.

In nucleotides, the CDR3 is TGTGCCAGCAGTGAATGGGGGGACAGGGTTACTGAAGCTTTCTTT. Translated, it gives CASSEWGDRVTEAFF. The genes are TRBV2 and TRBJ1-1; 9 bases are shared with TRBD1. The CDR3 length is 15 residues. CDR1 is SNHLY, CDR2 FYNNEI, per germline. V was clipped by 2 bases and J by 5 bases; unmatched bases: 6.

The V gene is TRBV9, the J gene TRBJ2-1; D may be TRBD2 (5 bases). Per the germline V gene, CDR1 is SGDLS and CDR2 is YYNGEE. This CDR3 region has 19 residues. Trimming cost V 0 bases and J 0 bases, with 19 bases left between them. The CDR3 spells CASSVGGSTTFSSYNEQFF. The CDR3 DNA follows: TGTGCCAGCAGCGTAGGAGGGTCTACTACTTTTAGCTCCTACAATGAGCAGTTCTTC.

In its sample, this clone was seen a few times. The chain couples TRBV14 to TRBJ2-3; 9 nucleotides match TRBD2. The CDR3 is 15 amino acids. The V segment lost 4 bases and the J segment 1 base; nucleotides outside the gene matches: 3. In germline, CDR1 is SGHDN, CDR2 FVKESK. In DNA form, the CDR3 reads TGTGCCAGCAGCCTAAAGCGGGGGGGCACAGATACGCAGTATTTT. Its translation is CASSLKRGGTDTQYF.

The sample holds one count of this clone. In DNA, the CDR3 is TGTGCCAGCAGCCAAAACGAGGGAGAGCCCCAGCATTTT. This translates into CASSQNEGEPQHF. The chain links TRBV6-4 to TRBJ1-5; D gene uncertain. Germline values: CDR1 MRHNA, CDR2 SNTAGT. The length of the CDR3 is 13 residues. V dropped 6 bases and J dropped 8 bases, with 14 bases sitting between them.

There are a few counts of this clone. This chain joins TRBV10-1 and TRBJ1-4; D might be TRBD1 (6 bases). Looked up from germline, CDR1 is WNHNN and CDR2 is SYGVQD (reference sequence). The CDR3 runs to 12 residues. The V end was cut by 5 bases, the J end by 6 bases, with 7 bases between. The CDR3 is CASSRQDEKLFF. The CDR3 coding sequence is TGCGCCAGCAGTAGACAGGATGAAAAACTGTTTTTT.

The chain joins TRBV7-2 to TRBJ2-7, with D possibly matching TRBD2 (6 bases). The ends were cut back, 4 bases at V and 2 bases at J, with 12 bases in the middle. Germline loops: CDR1 SGHTA, CDR2 FQGNSA. The CDR3 is 14 residues long. CDR3 in DNA: TGTGCCAGCAGCTGGGGACTGAGACCCTACGAGCAGTACTTC. Protein sequence: CASSWGLRPYEQYF.

The chain recombines TRBV9 with TRBJ2-2, with 11 bases lining up with TRBD1. After removal of 5 bases from V and 2 bases from J, the junction contained 5 bases not matched to a gene. The CDR3 is 16 amino acids. Per the germline V gene, CDR1 is SGDLS and CDR2 is YYNGEE. The CDR3 spells CASSRGTGGNTGELFF. In DNA, the CDR3 is TGTGCCAGCAGTAGGGGGACAGGGGGAAACACCGGGGAGCTGTTTTTT.

The chain uses TRBV7-2 and TRBJ1-6, with 8 bases that match TRBD1. V dropped 4 bases and J dropped 7; count of bases not matched to a gene: 9. Germline CDR1 SGHTA, CDR2 FQGNSA. This CDR3 comprises 16 residues. The CDR3, as DNA: TGTGCCAGCAGCTCTGACAGGGGCCTCGAGAATTCACCCCTCCACTTT. Translation gives CASSSDRGLENSPLHF.